Detailed here is one T cell receptor (beta chain). What it binds is not known. These data come from a study of a mutant IDH1 vaccine in newly diagnosed glioma. Study-wide background: Patients' prior therapy spanned radiotherapy, temozolomide, or both; most underwent both. Study outcomes and limitations: Shifts in the top peripheral T cell clonotypes seemed unrelated to pseudoprogression.

Assay: immunoSEQ multiplex PCR; the TCRdb copy retains only in-frame clones and omits some. The repertoire has about 50,000 clones, approximately 84% of them found once; the top ten carry approximately 4.6%. The CDR3 loop spans 16 amino acids. Trimming cost V 3 bases and J 6 bases, with 21 bases left between them. Germline V gives CDR1 MGHRA, CDR2 YSYEKL. The time point here: week 47, end of study. The investigators gave 300 ug of mutant IDH1 20-mer peptide in each vaccine dose, together with topical imiquimod. Sequencing was performed on PBMCs, taken from a glioma patient whose treatment included an IDH1 peptide vaccine. The receptor was derived from a young woman with glioma. Some clones in this sample may be carry-over from other donors' samples. This chain uses TRBV4-1 with TRBJ2-7; D is possibly TRBD2 (5 bases). In DNA form, the CDR3 reads TGCGCCAGCAGCCAGCAGCTAGCCCCCCTCCTCCGCGAGCAGTACTTC. Translating it yields CASSQQLAPLLREQYF.